The subject of this entry is one T cell receptor beta chain. Its specificity is not known. Germline-derived CDR1 and CDR2 are MNHNS and SASEGT. This CDR3 has 19 amino acids. The V gene end was trimmed by 4 bases and the J gene end by 0 bases; junction bases not matched to a gene: 12. These data originate in a study of shared clonotypes between healthy human individuals. Study-wide context: Those who served as donors were a couple of women and a few men between the ages of 18 and 49. Findings of the study overall: Generation probabilities of non-shared clonotypes were lower (relative to those shared by all four donors).

Assay: immunoSEQ multiplex PCR; the TCRdb copy retains only in-frame clones and omits some. The sample consists of 2 million to 2.5 million clones, about 90% of them appearing once. Specimen: naive CD4+ T cells from PBMCs. The subset: CD45RA+ positively selected. The sequence was collected from a man between 18 and 29 years old in good health. Some clones in this sample may be carry-over from other donors' samples. The chain combines TRBV6-1 with TRBJ2-1; 10 nucleotides agree with TRBD1. The CDR3 region is CASSGSGTGAASSYNEQFF. For the CDR3, the DNA is TGTGCCAGCAGTGGTTCCGGGACAGGGGCCGCGAGCTCCTACAATGAGCAGTTCTTC.